This T cell receptor beta chain was captured in a study of HIV-infected patients and healthy controls. cDNA was made from about 500 ng RNA using alpha and beta constant primers. Each of the alpha and beta chains got its own library through chain-specific third strand synthesis with indices. The cDNA received a 5' RACE adapter containing a random hexamer plus an SP2 sequencing primer site. Each CDR3 protein gets one entry after TCRdb re-called the 5' RACE reads with MiXCR. The sample records 5,000 to 6,500 distinct CDR3 sequences, around 8% being singletons. The repertoire came from unfractionated whole blood and reflected all unsorted peripheral T cells. There are 17 residues in the CDR3. Trimming cost V 6 bases and J 2 bases; bases outside gene matches: 15. Findings of the study overall: HIV-infected patients shared fewer CDR3 sequences between individuals than healthy controls. MAIT alpha-chain CDR3s were frequent in healthy controls, depleted in HIV+.

This clonotype came up a few times. Antigen unknown. The gene calls are TRBV12-3 or TRBV12-4 and TRBJ2-5; 7 bases map to TRBD1. This TCR derives from an adult with HIV infection. Sequencing was performed on blood, taken before antiretroviral therapy. The CDR3 here is CASSETGLGVGQETQYF. In DNA, the CDR3 is TGTGCCAGCAGCGAGACAGGGCTGGGCGTCGGACAAGAGACCCAGTACTTC.